The source of this T cell receptor beta chain is a study of blood T cells in healthy people across ages (dated by TCRdb to between 2014 and 2016). Turning to the overall study: Template switching captured roughly one uniquely barcoded TCR beta cDNA molecule per two T cells in model experiments. Using deep sequencing normalized with unique cDNA molecular identifiers, the study measured how TCR beta repertoire diversity changes with age. Donors were grouped into four age groups: young (average roughly 17 years), middle-aged (roughly 38), aged (around 60) and long-lived (82). To avoid experimental bias, donors of different ages were distributed randomly across sequencing lanes. The study analyzed two additional independent replicas of 1 million unique cDNA reads from the same blood draw for two donors, one aged 18 to 30 and one aged 80 or older.

About this clonotype itself: What this receptor recognizes is not known. Base quality data are lacking; no much larger clone is found one base away.

The library was made by 5' RACE. Sequencing was carried out with an Illumina HiSeq 2500. The second PCR ran for about 6 to 11 cycles and used a J-beta primer mix along with a sample-barcoded 5' primer. A unique molecular identifier was introduced onto each TCR beta cDNA molecule by a template-switch 5' adaptor carrying 12 random nucleotides. At least 3 million CDR3-containing paired-end reads were obtained from each sample. The Mint cDNA synthesis kit, primed by a TRBC-specific oligonucleotide, was used to synthesize first-strand cDNA from all RNA. All cDNA was treated with uracil-DNA glycosylase and then went through a first 18-cycle PCR with the universal primers M1SS and BC2_uni_R. In the paper's pipeline: For normalization, 1 million high-quality reads were randomly selected from each sample, with every read carrying a distinct molecular identifier. Reads sharing molecular identifiers were discarded rather than binned into consensus sequences. MiTCR, set to a Q25 quality threshold and the strictest error-elimination algorithm, was used for CDR3 identification, clonotype clustering and error correction. Lower-bound total TCR beta diversity was estimated with a nonparametric unseen species model using Euler transformation. The raw public data were reprocessed by TCRdb itself: fastp quality trimming at Q25, MiXCR clonotype calling, in-frame beta chains only. Merged by CDR3 protein, the rows form single entries marked with the most common genes and DNA. Clone size and V and J calls follow TCRdb, not the original study. Across this sample there are 800,000 to 950,000 distinct CDR3 sequences, with around 48% seen only once. Of the sample, around an eighth falls within the top ten clones.

CDR1 and CDR2, per the germline V gene, are SGHRS and YFSETQ. V was cut back by 4 bases and J by 4 bases, leaving a gap of 15 bases between them. The CDR3 holds 15 amino acids from the cysteine to the phenylalanine. Left in the record is the CDR3 DNA by itself, 45 bases read in frame from the first base. Systemically healthy Caucasian individuals from Russia, 39 in total and aged about 6 to 95 years, were included as donors. About 9.8 milliliters of peripheral blood were drawn from each donor into EDTA-treated Vacutainer tubes. Ficoll-Paque density-gradient centrifugation was used to isolate PBMCs, with at least 6.5 million obtained per sample. Trizol reagent was used to extract total RNA from the PBMCs, yielding at least 5.5 micrograms per sample. The percentages of naive CD45RAhigh/CD27high T cells were determined by flow cytometry on a PBMC aliquot from every donor. On the study overall, not on this receptor specifically: The percentage of naive T cells measured by flow cytometry correlated strongly with observed TCR beta diversity. As age increased, observed TCR beta diversity per million T cells dropped in a roughly linear way, and a significant reduction was already evident by age 40. Bulk unsorted PBMC profiling prevented conclusive comparison of naive and antigen-experienced compartments. Donor CMV infection status was unknown, potentially confounding age-related changes in expanded clonotypes. Estimates of total diversity based on one million sequenced T cells were regarded as lower bounds and as underestimates. Compared with the aged group, the long-lived group had more naive CD4+ T cells, fewer expanded clones and increased TCR diversity, a pattern suggesting age selection.

The TCR sequence derives from a man aged 30 to 45 in good health. Sample: blood. Recombination joined TRBV5-1 with TRBJ1-5; a tentative D match to TRBD1 spans 5 bases. The CDR3 in this case is CASSETAGYNQPQHF. The DNA reads as follows: TGCGCCAGCAGCGAAACCGCAGGGTATAATCAGCCCCAGCATTTT.